One sample yielded the 27 T cell receptor beta chains listed below, sequenced in a study of blood T cells in healthy people across ages. Combining a sample-barcoded 5' primer with a J-beta primer mix, a second PCR ran for roughly 7 to 12 cycles. TCRdb reanalysed the 5' RACE reads using MiXCR and keeps one entry per CDR3 protein. Among around 800,000 distinct CDR3 sequences listed, more than 35% were seen once. What was sequenced was blood. The receptor source for this set is a man older than 75 in good health.

This clonotype was counted a few times. The V gene is TRBV6-1, the J gene TRBJ1-6; possibly TRBD1 for D (6 bases). The germline CDR1 and CDR2 sequences are MNHNS and SASEGT. Between the trimmed V and J ends, which lost 6 bases and 8 bases, there was a span of 14 bases. The CDR3 covers 14 residues. In nucleotides, the CDR3 is TGTGCCAGCAGCGAGACAGGATTCCATTCACCCCTCCACTTT. Its translation: CASSETGFHSPLHF.

This chain uses TRBV6-6 with TRBJ2-5; 9 bases agree with TRBD1. This CDR3 is built from 15 residues. J was trimmed by 1 base and V by 2 bases; bases with no gene match: 2. The germline V gene encodes CDR1 MNHNY and CDR2 SVGAGI (reference sequence). The CDR3 bases are TGTGCCAGCAGTTACACAGGGGGCACCCAAGAGACCCAGTACTTC. Protein: CASSYTGGTQETQYF.

Concerning this clonotype: This may be a read error, as it is one base from a much larger clone. The V gene is TRBV7-2, the J gene TRBJ2-4; no definite D call. This CDR3 is built from 15 residues. Germline CDR1 SGHTA, CDR2 FQGNSA. The CDR3 sequence: CANSLDIIAKNIQYF. CDR3 DNA sequence: TGTGCCAACAGCTTAGACATCATAGCCAAAAACATTCAGTACTTC.

In its sample, this clonotype was seen a few times. J is TRBJ1-1 and V is TRBV5-1; D not certain. Germline V CDR1 and CDR2: SGHRS, YFSETQ. The CDR3 is 12 residues long. The V and J ends lost 0 bases and 4 bases respectively, with 4 bases between them. Here the CDR3 reads CASSLGLTEAFF. The CDR3 bases are TGCGCCAGCAGCTTGGGTCTCACTGAAGCTTTCTTT.

On this clonotype itself: The junction departs from the called germline gene at one end, perhaps through a read error. The chain employs TRBV11-1 and TRBJ1-1; D gene unclear. Germline loops: CDR1 SGHAT, CDR2 FQDESV (reference sequence). This CDR3 has 12 residues. CDR3 loop: CSSSTSGHEAFF. The CDR3 DNA sequence: TGTTCCAGCAGTACCTCGGGCCATGAAGCTTTCTTT.

This clonotype was observed a handful of times. The chain couples TRBV12-3 or TRBV12-4 to TRBJ1-4; D is undetermined. Deletions cut 3 bases from V and 6 bases from J, with 17 bases between. This CDR3 is built from 16 residues. In DNA, the CDR3 is TGTGCCAGCAGTTTTTCATTCGGTAGGACCCATGAAAAACTGTTTTTT. It specifies CASSFSFGRTHEKLFF.

V is TRBV20-1 and J is TRBJ2-3, with D possibly matching TRBD1 (7 bases). V shed 0 bases and J shed 4 bases, with 17 bases lying between them. The CDR3 covers 16 residues. Germline assignment: CDR1 DFQATT and CDR2 SNEGSKA (reference sequence). The CDR3 sequence is CSAREVGRGEADTQYF. The CDR3 nucleotides read TGCAGTGCTAGAGAGGTCGGCAGGGGGGAAGCAGATACGCAGTATTTT.

The V call is TRBV11-2, the J call TRBJ2-1, with TRBD2 matching over 10 bases. CDR1 and CDR2 from the germline V gene are SGHAT and FQNNGV. This CDR3 contains 13 residues. The V and J ends lost 2 bases and 13 bases, in that order; junction bases with no gene match: 5. CDR3 in DNA: TGTGCCAGCAGCTTACCTAGCGGGAGTATTCAGTTCTTC. Its protein product is CASSLPSGSIQFF.

This clonotype was counted between two and nine times. The chain recombines TRBV12-3 or TRBV12-4 with TRBJ2-1, with D hard to call. The ends were cut back, 5 bases at V and 13 bases at J, with 30 bases in the middle. The CDR3 totals 17 residues. CDR3 in amino acids: CASSPRLFLGLGETQFF. The CDR3 DNA follows: TGTGCCAGCAGTCCCCGACTGTTCCTGGGCTTAGGAGAGACCCAGTTCTTC.

This chain links TRBV12-3 or TRBV12-4 with TRBJ2-3; possible D gene TRBD1, 7 bases. CDR3 length: 15 amino acids. Trimming took 5 bases from V and 4 from J, leaving 16 bases between them. The CDR3 nucleotides are TGTGCCAGCAGTCGCGGGACAGACAGTTCAGATACGCAGTATTTT. Amino acid sequence: CASSRGTDSSDTQYF.

The chain carries TRBV7-9 and TRBJ2-7; D not certain. V shed 6 bases and J shed 7 bases, with 10 bases lying between them. CDR1 is SEHNR, CDR2 FQNEAQ, per germline (reference sequence). The CDR3 consists of 11 residues. The CDR3 loop reads CASSSNREQYF. For the CDR3, the DNA is TGTGCCAGCAGTTCAAATAGGGAGCAGTACTTC.

DNA for the CDR3: TGCAGCGCTGCGAGGGACAGGGGGCCTGAAAAACTGTTTTTT. It specifies CSAARDRGPEKLFF. The rearrangement joins TRBV29-1 to TRBJ1-4; TRBD1 agrees at 12 bases. This CDR3 comprises 14 residues. After removal of 7 bases from V and 7 bases from J, the junction contained 7 bases not matched to a gene. Germline V gene lookup returns CDR1 SQVTM and CDR2 ANQGSEA. The full variable domain, in which reference TRBV29-1 and TRBJ1-4 provide the parts outside the CDR3, is SAVISQKPSRDICQRGTSLTIQCQVDSQVTMMFWYRQQPGQSLTLIATANQGSEATYESGFVIDKFPISRPNLTFSTLTVSNMSPEDSSIYLCSAARDRGPEKLFFGSGTQLSVL.

In regard to this clonotype: Just one base apart from a much larger clone, this may be a read error. The chain recombines TRBV10-2 with TRBJ2-3; the match to TRBD2 covers 8 bases. Unmatched junction bases numbered 12, after V lost 8 bases and J lost 5 bases. CDR3 size: 15 residues. From germline, CDR1 is WSHSY and CDR2 SAAADI. CDR3 sequence: CASSRLARGLDTQYF. The CDR3, as DNA: TGCGCCAGCTCCAGACTAGCGAGAGGGTTAGATACGCAGTATTTT.

This clonotype was observed a few times. The gene calls are TRBV5-1 and TRBJ2-7, with a tentative D call TRBD1 (6 bases). In germline, CDR1 is SGHRS, CDR2 YFSETQ. CDR3 length: 14 amino acids. V was pared by 8 bases and J by 5 bases, with 20 bases between. The CDR3 loop is CASRRDTTMNEQYF. The CDR3 nucleotides read TGCGCCAGTCGCCGGGACACGACCATGAACGAGCAGTACTTC.

The sample holds one count of this clonotype. The gene calls are TRBV6-1 and TRBJ1-2; the match to TRBD1 covers 8 bases. The CDR3 runs 15 residues. V gave up 6 bases and J gave up 3 bases; unmatched junction bases: 9. CDR1 and CDR2 (germline): MNHNS, SASEGT. The CDR3, as DNA: TGTGCCAGCAGACAAGACCGACAGGGGTACTATGGCTACACCTTC. It encodes CASRQDRQGYYGYTF.

V usage is TRBV7-9 and J usage is TRBJ2-1, with 9 bases matching TRBD1. V shed 1 base and J 13 bases; nucleotides not matched to a gene: 14. Germline loops: CDR1 SEHNR, CDR2 FQNEAQ (reference sequence). CDR3 length: 16 residues. CDR3 sequence (DNA): TGTGCCAGCAGCTTAGAAGGGACAGGGATCCAAGAGACCCAGTTCTTC. Protein product: CASSLEGTGIQETQFF. The whole variable domain, remainder taken from reference TRBV7-9 and TRBJ2-1, is DTGVSQNPRHKITKRGQNVTFRCDPISEHNRLYWYRQTLGQGPEFLTYFQNEAQLEKSRLLSDRFSAERPKGSFSTLEIQRTEQGDSAMYLCASSLEGTGIQETQFFGPGTRLTVL.

The chain employs TRBV12-3 or TRBV12-4 and TRBJ2-5; no firm D call. V was shortened by 4 bases and J by 5 bases, with 8 bases between the two germline ends. The CDR3 consists of 12 residues. CDR3 coding DNA: TGTGCCAGCAGTTCTGCATCCGAGACCCAGTACTTC. Protein sequence: CASSSASETQYF.

As DNA, the CDR3 is TGTGCCAGCACCCGTTCGACTCAGCCCCAGCATTTT. Translated: CASTRSTQPQHF. The chain recombines TRBV12-3 or TRBV12-4 with TRBJ1-5; D ambiguous. Trimming took off 7 bases at V and 6 bases at J, with 10 bases between the two ends. The CDR3 is 12 residues long.

This rearrangement joins TRBV29-1 to TRBJ1-5, with 10 bases fitting TRBD1. CDR3 length: 12 residues. With 6 bases clipped from V and 8 bases from J, the junction kept 4 bases outside the gene matches. Germline assignment: CDR1 SQVTM and CDR2 ANQGSEA. CDR3 bases: TGCAGCGTAGGGGACAGGGGAGAGCCCCAGCATTTT. Amino acid sequence: CSVGDRGEPQHF.

The chain has TRBV20-1 and TRBJ1-6; 7 bases agree with TRBD1. CDR3 length: 13 amino acids. Germline V gives CDR1 DFQATT, CDR2 SNEGSKA (reference sequence). J was trimmed by 9 bases and V by 4 bases; bases with no gene match: 6. CDR3 sequence reads: CSATTGSSSPLHF. The CDR3 DNA follows: TGCAGTGCTACGACAGGGAGTAGTTCACCCCTCCACTTT.

The chain combines TRBV20-1 with TRBJ1-2, with D possibly being TRBD1 (5 bases). The CDR3 covers 15 residues. The V gene's germline CDR1 is DFQATT and CDR2 SNEGSKA (reference sequence). Trimming pared 1 base from V and 8 bases from J, leaving 20 bases between. The CDR3 region is CSARVGTDPTRGYTF. In DNA form, the CDR3 reads TGCAGTGCTAGAGTGGGGACCGATCCAACCCGGGGCTACACCTTC.

This clonotype was seen repeatedly, ten times or more. The CDR3 DNA follows: TGTGCCAGCAGCCTACGGGAAGGGGGCAGCTACGAGCAGTACTTC. It specifies CASSLREGGSYEQYF. V gene TRBV4-2 combines with J gene TRBJ2-7; 7 bases line up with TRBD1. The germline gives CDR1 LGHNA, CDR2 YNFKEQ. This CDR3 is 15 amino acids long. V was pared by 4 bases and J by 3 bases, with 9 bases of the junction left unmatched.

This clonotype has more than one count but fewer than ten. The rearrangement uses TRBV25-1 and TRBJ2-5; D perhaps matches TRBD1 (8 bases). The better agreement between TRBJ2-7 and the DNA end casts doubt on the J call. The CDR3 is 14 residues long. From germline, CDR1 is MGHDK and CDR2 SYGVNS. The CDR3 coding sequence is TGTGCCACCAATAGACAGGGGCGGGGGTACGAGCAGTACTTC. Translation: CATNRQGRGYEQYF.

J is TRBJ1-1 and V is TRBV10-3; D is undetermined. The CDR3 spans 17 residues. The V gene lost 3 bases and the J gene lost 0 bases, with 17 bases spanning the gap. CDR1 and CDR2 (germline): ENHRY, SYGVKD. The CDR3, as DNA: TGTGCCATCAGTGAAGCCCGGGCTGGCACTATGAACACTGAAGCTTTCTTT. Translated, it gives CAISEARAGTMNTEAFF.

About this clonotype: A clone one base away is much larger, so this may be a read error. The chain is built from TRBV28 and TRBJ2-1; 8 bases match TRBD1. The J call may be wrong; the DNA end is better matched by TRBJ2-7. Germline V CDR1 and CDR2: MDHEN, SYDVKM. The CDR3 runs 13 residues. CDR3 sequence: CASGQGANNEQYF. DNA for the CDR3: TGTGCCAGCGGCCAGGGGGCGAACAATGAGCAGTACTTC.

The chain recombines TRBV6-2 or TRBV6-3 with TRBJ2-7, with TRBD1 as a possible D gene (6 bases). CDR1 and CDR2 (germline): MNHEY, SVGEGT. The CDR3 runs 13 residues. The V and J ends lost 7 bases and 2 bases respectively, with 12 bases between them. The CDR3 sequence is CASTGDQTYEQYF. The CDR3 nucleotides are TGTGCCAGCACAGGGGACCAGACCTACGAGCAGTACTTC.

This clonotype was counted between two and nine times. This chain connects TRBV7-2 to TRBJ2-1, with a possible D match to TRBD2 (5 bases). This CDR3 region has 13 residues. The ends were cut back, 5 bases at V and 13 bases at J, with 18 bases in the middle. The V gene's germline CDR1 is SGHTA and CDR2 FQGNSA. The CDR3 protein is CASSGASKETQFF. Here the CDR3 DNA reads TGTGCCAGCAGCGGAGCTAGCAAGGAGACCCAGTTCTTC.